A single sample is the source of the 2 T cell receptor beta chains below, sequenced in a study of shared clonotypes between healthy human individuals. The assay was immunoSEQ multiplex PCR, and TCRdb's table has in-frame clones only and misses some. The sample yields about 2.4 million clones, roughly 93% seen once. The sample taken for sequencing was naive CD4+ T cells from PBMCs. Indicated subset: CD45RA+ positively selected. These receptors were collected from a young man in good health. Some clones in this sample may be carry-over from other donors' samples.

The chain recombines TRBV28 with TRBJ2-1; 14 bases fit TRBD2. V lost 7 bases, J lost 9 bases, and 5 bases stayed unmatched. Germline CDR1 MDHEN, CDR2 SYDVKM. This CDR3 spans 14 amino acids. The CDR3 sequence is CASTGLAGESEQFF. As DNA, the CDR3 is TGTGCCAGCACGGGACTAGCGGGAGAGAGTGAGCAGTTCTTC.

The chain recombines TRBV19 with TRBJ2-3; 7 bases line up with TRBD1. The CDR3 contains 14 residues. With V trimmed by 4 bases and J by 2 bases, 3 bases remained unmatched. CDR1 LNHDA and CDR2 SQIVND come from the germline V gene (reference sequence). CDR3: CASSRGQSTDTQYF. The DNA for the CDR3 is TGTGCCAGTAGTAGGGGACAGTCCACAGATACGCAGTATTTT.